These 25 T cell receptor beta chains were sequenced from one sample in a study of blood T cell repertoires in COVID-19. Sequenced by immunoSEQ multiplex PCR; TCRdb stores in-frame clones only, minus some. Altogether tens of thousands of clones are present, 80% to 85% being singletons, with the ten largest covering about three fifths. The sample consisted of peripheral blood. These receptors originate from a man between 65 and 80 years old with acute or convalescent COVID-19.

This clone occurred once. This CDR3 reads CATSDGGQGQPQHF. The CDR3 nucleotides read TGTGCCACCAGTGATGGGGGACAGGGGCAGCCCCAGCATTTT. The chain uses TRBV24-1 and TRBJ1-5; 10 positions agree with TRBD1. V shed 3 bases and J 7 bases; nucleotides not matched to a gene: 2. Germline values: CDR1 KGHDR, CDR2 SFDVKD. The CDR3 consists of 14 residues.

This chain links TRBV10-3 with TRBJ2-4; weak D call: TRBD1 (8 bases). The CDR3 runs 14 residues. Germline CDR1 reads ENHRY; CDR2 reads SYGVKD. Trimming stripped 6 bases from V and 8 bases from J, with 17 bases between. CDR3: CAISGTGGLDIQYF. CDR3 DNA sequence: TGTGCCATCAGCGGGACAGGCGGACTAGACATTCAGTACTTC.

The V and J genes are TRBV5-6 and TRBJ2-6, with TRBD1 matching 7 bases. CDR1 is SGHDT and CDR2 is YYEEEE in the germline V gene. Germline trimming cut 4 bases from V and 2 bases from J; bases unmatched to any gene: 6. The CDR3 runs 16 residues. The DNA for the CDR3 is TGTGCCAGCAGCAGAACAGGGGTGGCTGGGGCCAACGTCCTGACTTTC. Translated, it gives CASSRTGVAGANVLTF.

This chain links TRBV2 with TRBJ1-5; TRBD1 is a possible D gene (6 bases). The CDR3 sequence is 13 residues long. Trimming removed 3 bases at V and 5 bases at J, with 8 bases between. From germline, CDR1 is SNHLY and CDR2 FYNNEI. The CDR3 loop is CASSETGDQPQHF. Written as DNA, the CDR3 is TGTGCCAGCAGTGAGACAGGAGATCAGCCCCAGCATTTT.

The V gene is TRBV5-1, the J gene TRBJ2-5, with TRBD1 as a possible D gene (6 bases). Germline assignment: CDR1 SGHRS and CDR2 YFSETQ. V lost 4 bases to trimming and J lost 5 bases, with 15 bases between them. This CDR3 has 14 amino acids. CDR3 residues: CASSVFHREETQYF. CDR3 coding DNA: TGCGCCAGCAGCGTATTCCACAGGGAGGAGACCCAGTACTTC.

The J gene is TRBJ1-1, the V gene TRBV3-1 (or the pseudogene TRBV3-2), with D possibly being TRBD1 (5 bases). Looked up from germline, CDR1 is LGHDT and CDR2 is YNNKEL (reference sequence). The CDR3 loop spans 15 amino acids. V gave up 0 bases and J gave up 4 bases, with 12 bases separating them. CDR3 sequence: CASSQDSGGGTEAFF. For the CDR3, the DNA is TGTGCCAGCAGCCAAGATTCGGGGGGGGGCACTGAAGCTTTCTTT.

The V and J genes are TRBV10-3 and TRBJ2-2; TRBD2 is a possible D gene (6 bases). The ends were cut back, 2 bases at V and 1 base at J, with 11 bases in the middle. This CDR3 is 16 amino acids long. Germline V gene lookup returns CDR1 ENHRY and CDR2 SYGVKD. DNA of the CDR3: TGTGCCATCAGTGAGGCCTACGGGGGGAACACCGGGGAGCTGTTTTTT. Translation: CAISEAYGGNTGELFF.

The chain carries TRBV4-2 and TRBJ1-5; TRBD1 might be the D (6 bases). In germline, CDR1 is LGHNA, CDR2 YNFKEQ. With 5 bases removed from V and 1 base from J, the gap between germline ends came to 6 bases. The CDR3 covers 13 residues. The CDR3, as DNA: TGTGCCAGCAGCAGGGGGAGCAATCAGCCCCAGCATTTT. Its translation: CASSRGSNQPQHF.

The chain combines TRBV5-1 with TRBJ1-5; D not certain. Germline loops: CDR1 SGHRS, CDR2 YFSETQ. Trimming shortened V by 4 bases and J by 3 bases, and 17 bases separated the two germline ends. This CDR3 spans 16 amino acids. The CDR3 here is CASSGVREAFNQPQHF. For the CDR3, the DNA is TGCGCCAGCAGCGGGGTTCGGGAGGCCTTCAATCAGCCCCAGCATTTT.

This clone was observed a few times. The same CDR3 also results from other DNA sequences found in this sample. The chain employs TRBV7-3 and TRBJ2-1; 11 bases map to TRBD2. Unmatched junction bases numbered 3, after V lost 5 bases and J lost 3 bases. Germline lookup yields CDR1 SGHTA and CDR2 FQGTGA. The CDR3 runs to 15 residues. CDR3 protein: CASSPGTSGYNEQFF. CDR3 coding DNA: TGTGCCAGCAGCCCAGGGACTAGCGGCTACAATGAGCAGTTCTTC.

The chain carries TRBV10-3 and TRBJ2-7, with TRBD2 matching over 12 bases. The J segment lost 7 bases and the V segment lost 3 bases, leaving 7 bases of the junction unmatched. The CDR3 spans 15 residues. Germline V gene sequence: CDR1 ENHRY, CDR2 SYGVKD. This CDR3 reads CAISDPSGRVWEQYF. The CDR3 bases are TGTGCCATCAGTGACCCTAGCGGGAGGGTTTGGGAGCAGTACTTC.

The CDR3 region has the DNA TGTGCCAGCAGCGCGAGCGGTCTGGGGGAGGGATCACCCCTCCACTTT. Encoded protein: CASSASGLGEGSPLHF. This chain connects TRBV7-9 to TRBJ1-6; D is perhaps TRBD1 (5 bases). Trimming stripped 5 bases from V and 10 bases from J, with 21 bases between. The CDR3 is made up of 16 amino acids. CDR1 and CDR2 from the germline V gene are SEHNR and FQNEAQ (reference sequence).

This chain connects TRBV30 to TRBJ2-3, with 11 bases fitting TRBD2. Per germline, CDR1 GTSNPN and CDR2 SVGIG (reference sequence). The V segment lost 8 bases and the J segment 5 bases; nucleotides outside the gene matches: 12. This CDR3 is 15 amino acids long. The CDR3 loop reads CARGVAGGRVDTQYF. The CDR3 DNA is TGTGCCCGGGGCGTAGCGGGGGGGAGGGTAGATACGCAGTATTTT.

This chain connects TRBV30 to TRBJ1-4; the D is unclear. The CDR3 sequence is 13 residues long. Trimming took off 5 bases at V and 7 bases at J, with 14 bases between the two ends. Germline-derived CDR1 and CDR2 are GTSNPN and SVGIG (reference sequence). The DNA for the CDR3 is TGTGCCTGGGCCCGTTACAGTGGTGAAAAACTGTTTTTT. It is translated as CAWARYSGEKLFF.

This chain links TRBV18 with TRBJ2-1; 9 bases line up with TRBD2. Losses at the gene ends were 1 base for V and 9 bases for J; bases not matched to a gene: 7. From germline, CDR1 is KGHSH and CDR2 LQKENI. The CDR3 runs 15 residues. CDR3 DNA: TGTGCCAGCTCACCACGAGCGGGAGGTTTAGCTGAGCAGTTCTTC. The encoded protein is CASSPRAGGLAEQFF. The complete variable domain, with remaining parts taken from reference TRBV18 and TRBJ2-1, reads NAGVMQNPRHLVRRRGQEARLRCSPMKGHSHVYWYRQLPEEGLKFMVYLQKENIIDESGMPKERFSAEFPKEGPSILRIQQVVRGDSAAYFCASSPRAGGLAEQFFGPGTRLTVL.

This chain connects TRBV6-5 to TRBJ2-4; 8 nucleotides align to TRBD1. Germline CDR1 MNHEY, CDR2 SVGAGI. V was pared by 2 bases and J by 7 bases, with 7 bases of the junction left unmatched. The CDR3 is made up of 15 amino acids. The CDR3 DNA is TGTGCCAGCAGTTACCCGACAGGGGCCAGTAACATTCAGTACTTC. Amino acids: CASSYPTGASNIQYF.

J is TRBJ2-3 and V is TRBV7-8, with 10 bases lining up with TRBD2. CDR3 length: 15 residues. With 5 bases clipped from V and 3 bases from J, the junction kept 5 bases outside the gene matches. The germline gives CDR1 SGHVS, CDR2 FQNEAQ. In DNA form, the CDR3 reads TGTGCCAGCAGCAAACTAGCGGGGATAACAGATACGCAGTATTTT. It encodes CASSKLAGITDTQYF.

This chain connects TRBV2 to TRBJ1-5; possible D gene TRBD1, 6 bases. Per germline, CDR1 SNHLY and CDR2 FYNNEI. There are 14 residues in the CDR3. Trimming stripped 6 bases from V and 1 base from J, with 10 bases between. CDR3: CASRADRSNQPQHF. CDR3 nucleotide sequence: TGTGCCAGCAGGGCAGACAGGAGCAATCAGCCCCAGCATTTT.

The rearrangement links TRBV11-1 to TRBJ1-1; TRBD1 is a possible D gene (6 bases). V was pared by 3 bases and J by 3 bases, with 14 bases between. The CDR3 has 15 amino acids. Germline V CDR1 and CDR2: SGHAT, FQDESV (reference sequence). In nucleotides, the CDR3 is TGTGCCAGCAGCTTTCAGGGGACGGCGGACACTGAAGCTTTCTTT. This translates into CASSFQGTADTEAFF.

The CDR3 loop is CASSLWGDGTEAFF. The DNA for the CDR3 is TGTGCCAGCAGTTTATGGGGGGACGGCACTGAAGCTTTCTTT. V usage is TRBV27 and J usage is TRBJ1-1; tentative D call: TRBD1 (5 bases). Germline loops: CDR1 MNHEY, CDR2 SMNVEV (reference sequence). The CDR3 totals 14 residues. Trimming removed 1 base from V and 4 bases from J, with 10 bases in between.

This chain connects TRBV23-1 to TRBJ1-2; 9 bases line up with TRBD1. TRBV23-1 falls under the ORF class, with uncertain function. This CDR3 is 22 amino acids long. The junction had 33 bases not matched to a gene; V was cut back by 8 bases and J by 5 bases. The CDR3 spells CASPFLPTGGWMIGKQPYGYTF. Here the CDR3 DNA reads TGCGCCAGCCCCTTTCTGCCTACAGGGGGCTGGATGATCGGGAAGCAACCATATGGCTACACCTTC.

V usage is TRBV19 and J usage is TRBJ1-2; 7 bases line up with TRBD1. Trimming at V came to 4 bases and at J to 6 bases, leaving 5 bases not matched to a gene. The CDR3 consists of 13 residues. CDR1 is LNHDA and CDR2 is SQIVND in the germline V gene (reference sequence). The CDR3 is CASSRDSTDGYTF. CDR3 sequence (DNA): TGTGCCAGTAGTAGGGACAGCACTGATGGCTACACCTTC.

The chain recombines TRBV5-1 with TRBJ1-1; 7 nucleotides line up with TRBD1. Losses at the gene ends were 4 bases for V and 0 bases for J; bases not matched to a gene: 6. CDR1 is SGHRS and CDR2 is YFSETQ in the germline V gene. CDR3 length equals 15 residues. In nucleotides, the CDR3 is TGCGCCAGCAGCCGGGACAGTAACATGAACACTGAAGCTTTCTTT. This translates into CASSRDSNMNTEAFF.

The chain recombines TRBV27 with TRBJ2-1, with TRBD2 matching over 8 bases. V lost 1 base, J lost 8 bases, and 7 bases stayed unmatched. The germline CDR1 and CDR2 sequences are MNHEY and SMNVEV (reference sequence). The length of the CDR3 is 15 residues. The CDR3 region has the DNA TGTGCCAGCAGTTTATATAGAGCGGGAGACGATGAGCAGTTCTTC. As protein: CASSLYRAGDDEQFF.

This clone has only a few counts. One junction end disagrees with the germline gene, perhaps due to a read error. The V and J genes are TRBV28 and TRBJ1-2, with D unresolved. The CDR3 loop spans 14 amino acids. Germline loops: CDR1 MDHEN, CDR2 SYDVKM. The CDR3 reads CASGFSFSSWGYTF. CDR3 DNA: TGTGCCAGCGGTTTTAGTTTCTCTTCTTGGGGCTACACCTTC.